These 19 T cell receptor beta chains share one sample of origin, sequenced in a study of T cell repertoires in cytomegalovirus infection. Using its own MiXCR run on the reads, TCRdb lists one record per CDR3 protein. The sample lists some 940,000 distinct CDR3 sequences, around 31% occurring once. These TCRs are of unknown antigen specificity. The specimen was cultured CD8+ T cells from PBMCs, collected from culture after CMV antigen stimulation. All receptors come from a human donor in good health (CMV status not recorded). Some clones in this sample may be carry-over from other donors' samples.

The chain has TRBV6-1 and TRBJ1-5; maybe TRBD1 (5 bases). The CDR3 is 15 amino acids. V dropped 2 bases and J dropped 6 bases, with 14 bases sitting between them. Germline CDR1 and CDR2: MNHNS and SASEGT. CDR3 nucleotide sequence: TGTGCCAGCAGTGAATGGCAGGGAGGTTTTCAGCCCCAGCATTTT. Translated, it gives CASSEWQGGFQPQHF.

This clonotype has just a few counts. The genes are TRBV7-9 and TRBJ1-2; 10 bases line up with TRBD1. With V trimmed by 5 bases and J by 4 bases, 4 bases remained unmatched. CDR3 length equals 14 residues. Germline CDR1 is SEHNR and CDR2 is FQNEAQ (reference sequence). CDR3 DNA: TGTGCCAGCAGCGTACGGGACAGGGGCTATGGCTACACCTTC. The encoded protein is CASSVRDRGYGYTF. Variable domain in full (rest from reference TRBV7-9 and TRBJ1-2): DTGVSQNPRHKITKRGQNVTFRCDPISEHNRLYWYRQTLGQGPEFLTYFQNEAQLEKSRLLSDRFSAERPKGSFSTLEIQRTEQGDSAMYLCASSVRDRGYGYTFGSGTRLTVV.

V gene TRBV7-9 combines with J gene TRBJ1-2; TRBD1 matches 8 bases. Germline V gives CDR1 SEHNR, CDR2 FQNEAQ (reference sequence). The CDR3 runs 16 residues. V was clipped by 4 bases and J by 4 bases; unmatched bases: 11. For the CDR3, the DNA is TGTGCCAGCAGCTCATCGGACAGGGTCGTTTTCTATGGCTACACCTTC. This sequence encodes CASSSSDRVVFYGYTF.

This clonotype was detected ten times or more. The V call is TRBV7-2, the J call TRBJ2-3, with 8 bases fitting TRBD2. Germline V gene lookup returns CDR1 SGHTA and CDR2 FQGNSA. V shed 5 bases and J 5 bases; nucleotides not matched to a gene: 9. CDR3 size: 15 residues. CDR3 DNA: TGTGCCAGCAGCCTAACTAGCGGAACGGGAGATACGCAGTATTTT. It is translated as CASSLTSGTGDTQYF.

Only a few counts were recorded for this clonotype. This chain links TRBV6-5 with TRBJ1-1; 7 positions match TRBD1. The CDR3 spans 14 residues. Germline V gives CDR1 MNHEY, CDR2 SVGAGI. The V and J ends lost 2 bases and 10 bases, in that order; junction bases with no gene match: 10. The CDR3 protein is CASSYLAGGQLAFF. The DNA for the CDR3 is TGTGCCAGCAGTTACCTCGCGGGGGGACAGTTAGCTTTCTTT.

Ten or more counts support this clonotype. The V call is TRBV7-8, the J call TRBJ1-6; 9 bases align to TRBD1. Looked up from germline, CDR1 is SGHVS and CDR2 is FQNEAQ. The V and J ends lost 6 bases and 6 bases, in that order; junction bases with no gene match: 6. CDR3 size: 15 residues. CDR3 in amino acids: CASREYRGPNSPLHF. The CDR3 bases are TGTGCCAGCAGGGAGTACAGGGGGCCTAATTCACCCCTCCACTTT.

In its sample, this clonotype was seen many times. This chain uses TRBV7-2 with TRBJ1-1; possible D gene TRBD1, 6 bases. This CDR3 region has 10 residues. V was shortened by 5 bases and J by 11 bases, with 9 bases between the two germline ends. Germline V gives CDR1 SGHTA, CDR2 FQGNSA. The CDR3 DNA reads TGTGCCAGCAGCACCGACAGGGCTTTCTTT. Its translation is CASSTDRAFF.

V usage is TRBV11-2 and J usage is TRBJ2-5; maybe TRBD1 (5 bases). Germline V gene lookup returns CDR1 SGHAT and CDR2 FQNNGV. Trimming took 1 base from V and 8 from J, leaving 17 bases between them. This CDR3 comprises 15 residues. The CDR3 DNA reads TGTGCCAGCAGCTTAGGACAAGGCTACCAGGGTACCCAGTACTTC. Translated, it gives CASSLGQGYQGTQYF.

In this sample, this clonotype turned up a few times. V usage is TRBV28 and J usage is TRBJ2-4; maybe TRBD1 (6 bases). The V end lost 2 bases, the J end lost 5 bases, and 10 bases lay between the germline ends. Germline V lookup: CDR1 MDHEN, CDR2 SYDVKM. The CDR3 covers 14 residues. Here the CDR3 DNA reads TGTGCCAGCAGTTTAAGAGGACAGCAAAACATTCAGTACTTC. It yields the protein CASSLRGQQNIQYF.

In this sample, this clonotype turned up many times. The genes are TRBV7-9 and TRBJ1-2; D remains ambiguous. This CDR3 is 14 amino acids long. CDR1 and CDR2 (germline): SEHNR, FQNEAQ (reference sequence). With 7 bases removed from V and 7 bases from J, the gap between germline ends came to 19 bases. CDR3 sequence reads: CASTSEILDSGYTF. In DNA, the CDR3 is TGTGCCAGCACGTCCGAGATTCTGGATAGTGGCTACACCTTC. Full variable domain (missing parts from reference TRBV7-9 and TRBJ1-2): DTGVSQNPRHKITKRGQNVTFRCDPISEHNRLYWYRQTLGQGPEFLTYFQNEAQLEKSRLLSDRFSAERPKGSFSTLEIQRTEQGDSAMYLCASTSEILDSGYTFGSGTRLTVV.

This clonotype was detected only a few times. One end of the junction varies from germline; a read error may be responsible. V usage is TRBV7-7 and J usage is TRBJ2-3; 10 bases match TRBD1. The CDR3 has 15 amino acids. Germline lookup yields CDR1 SSHAT and CDR2 FNYEAQ (reference sequence). The chain's CDR3 is CASSIGTGAADTQYF. CDR3 nucleotide sequence: TGTGCTAGCAGCATCGGGACAGGGGCCGCAGATACGCAGTATTTT.

The table lists this clonotype with a few counts. V gene TRBV5-4 combines with J gene TRBJ1-1; D gene ambiguous. CDR3 length: 15 amino acids. Germline values: CDR1 SGHNT, CDR2 YYREEE (reference sequence). The germline V and J ends were trimmed by 4 bases and 0 bases, with 13 bases remaining between them. CDR3 amino acids: CASSDSPGVNTEAFF. The CDR3 DNA is TGTGCCAGCAGCGATAGCCCTGGAGTGAACACTGAAGCTTTCTTT.

This clonotype was counted a few times. The chain uses TRBV27 and TRBJ2-6, with 10 positions matching TRBD2. CDR1 and CDR2 from the germline V gene are MNHEY and SMNVEV (reference sequence). This CDR3 region has 19 residues. V gave up 5 bases and J gave up 0 bases; unmatched junction bases: 10. The CDR3 DNA sequence: TGTGCCAGCAGTGGTACTAGCGGGGTGGGGGGCTCTGGGGCCAACGTCCTGACTTTC. Its protein is CASSGTSGVGGSGANVLTF.

The chain uses TRBV12-3 or TRBV12-4 and TRBJ2-1; a possible D gene is TRBD1 (6 bases). Trimming took off 4 bases at V and 9 bases at J, with 19 bases between the two ends. The CDR3 is 15 amino acids. CDR3: CASSSVGAEVSEQFF. The CDR3 nucleotides read TGTGCCAGCAGTTCCGTGGGGGCTGAGGTAAGTGAGCAGTTCTTC.

The J gene is TRBJ2-2, the V gene TRBV27; D is undetermined. The germline V and J ends were trimmed by 1 base and 1 base, with 7 bases remaining between them. This CDR3 has 15 residues. CDR1 MNHEY and CDR2 SMNVEV come from the germline V gene (reference sequence). The CDR3 bases are TGTGCCAGCAGTTTATATGTGATGAACACCGGGGAGCTGTTTTTT. Protein sequence: CASSLYVMNTGELFF.

The CDR3 region is CASTQNPGPYEQYF. CDR3 DNA: TGTGCCAGCACTCAAAATCCGGGACCCTACGAGCAGTACTTC. V usage is TRBV6-1 and J usage is TRBJ2-7, with D perhaps given as TRBD1 or TRBD2 (5 bases each). The germline V gene encodes CDR1 MNHNS and CDR2 SASEGT. This CDR3 is 14 amino acids long. Trimming shortened V by 7 bases and J by 2 bases, and 15 bases separated the two germline ends.

This clonotype was found a few times. The CDR3 bases are TGTGCCAGCAGTGAATGGGACAGGAGGCATGGCTACACCTTC. Its translation: CASSEWDRRHGYTF. This rearrangement joins TRBV25-1 to TRBJ1-2, with TRBD1 matching over 8 bases. Looked up from germline, CDR1 is MGHDK and CDR2 is SYGVNS. The CDR3 sequence is 14 residues long. Germline trimming cut 1 base from V and 6 bases from J; bases unmatched to any gene: 4.

This clonotype was detected only a few times. CDR3 region: CASSYSGDLLTGELFF. Here the CDR3 DNA reads TGTGCCAGCAGTTACTCAGGGGACTTACTGACCGGGGAGCTGTTTTTT. This chain connects TRBV6-5 to TRBJ2-2, with D tentatively TRBD2 (6 bases). The CDR3 is 16 amino acids. CDR1 is MNHEY, CDR2 SVGAGI, per germline. The V and J ends lost 0 bases and 5 bases respectively, with 13 bases between them.

This sequence joins TRBV9 and TRBJ1-2; D is perhaps TRBD1 (5 bases). The CDR3 has 14 amino acids. V was pared by 0 bases and J by 4 bases, with 10 bases between. Germline CDR1 and CDR2: SGDLS and YYNGEE. The CDR3 region has the DNA TGTGCCAGCAGCGTAGCTGGAGGGGTCTATGGCTACACCTTC. Amino acids: CASSVAGGVYGYTF.